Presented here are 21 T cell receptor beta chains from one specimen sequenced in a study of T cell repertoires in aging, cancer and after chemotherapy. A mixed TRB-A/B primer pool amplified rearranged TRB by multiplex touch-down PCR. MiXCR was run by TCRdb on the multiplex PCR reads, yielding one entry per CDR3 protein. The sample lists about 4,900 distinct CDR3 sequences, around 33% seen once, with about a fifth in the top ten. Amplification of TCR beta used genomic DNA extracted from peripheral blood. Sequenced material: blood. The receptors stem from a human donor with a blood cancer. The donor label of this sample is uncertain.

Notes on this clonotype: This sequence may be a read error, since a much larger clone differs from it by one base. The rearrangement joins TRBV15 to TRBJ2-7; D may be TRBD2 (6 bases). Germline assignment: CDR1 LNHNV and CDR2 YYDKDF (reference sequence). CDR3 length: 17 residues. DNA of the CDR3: TGTGCCACCATCAGAGATATTAGCGGTGTCGTCCCCTACGAGCAGTACTTC. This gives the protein CATIRDISGVVPYEQYF.

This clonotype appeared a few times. CDR3 bases: TGTGCCAGCACCCACGGGACAGGGAGCTCCTATAATTCACCCCTCCACTTT. This translates into CASTHGTGSSYNSPLHF. The chain carries TRBV5-6 and TRBJ1-6; TRBD1 agrees at 9 bases. Per germline, CDR1 SGHDT and CDR2 YYEEEE. J gave up 0 bases and V 6 bases, and 7 bases lay outside the gene matches. There are 17 residues in the CDR3.

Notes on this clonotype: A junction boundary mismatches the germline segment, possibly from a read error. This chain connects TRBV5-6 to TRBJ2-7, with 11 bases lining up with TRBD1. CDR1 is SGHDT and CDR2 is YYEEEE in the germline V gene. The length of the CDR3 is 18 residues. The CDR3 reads CASSIDSTGTGGSYEQYF. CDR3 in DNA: TGCGCCAGCAGCATAGACAGTACCGGGACAGGGGGGTCCTACGAGCAGTACTTC.

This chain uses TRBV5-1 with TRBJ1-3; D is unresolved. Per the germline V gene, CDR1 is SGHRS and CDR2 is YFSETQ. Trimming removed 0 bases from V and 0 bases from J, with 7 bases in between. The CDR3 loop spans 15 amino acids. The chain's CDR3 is CASSLDGASGNTIYF. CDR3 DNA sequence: TGCGCCAGCAGCTTGGACGGTGCCTCTGGAAACACCATATATTTT.

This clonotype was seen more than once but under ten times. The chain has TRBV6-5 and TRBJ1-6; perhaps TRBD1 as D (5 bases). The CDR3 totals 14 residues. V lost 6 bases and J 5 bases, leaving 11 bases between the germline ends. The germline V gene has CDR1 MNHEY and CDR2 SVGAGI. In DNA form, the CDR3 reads TGTGCCAGCAGACCGGGACGTAATAATTCACCCCTCCACTTT. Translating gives CASRPGRNNSPLHF.

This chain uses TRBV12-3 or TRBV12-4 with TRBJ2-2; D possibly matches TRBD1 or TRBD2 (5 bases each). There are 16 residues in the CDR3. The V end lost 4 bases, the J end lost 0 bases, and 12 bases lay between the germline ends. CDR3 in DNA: TGTGCCAGCAGTTCGGGGACGTATACGAACACCGGGGAGCTGTTTTTT. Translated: CASSSGTYTNTGELFF.

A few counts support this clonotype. CDR3 protein: CATSETGTNGYTF. The CDR3 nucleotides are TGTGCCACCAGTGAAACCGGGACCAATGGCTACACCTTC. V usage is TRBV24-1 and J usage is TRBJ1-2, with a tentative D call TRBD1 (5 bases). Germline assignment: CDR1 KGHDR and CDR2 SFDVKD. The length of the CDR3 is 13 residues. Trimming took 4 bases from V and 6 from J, leaving 11 bases between them.

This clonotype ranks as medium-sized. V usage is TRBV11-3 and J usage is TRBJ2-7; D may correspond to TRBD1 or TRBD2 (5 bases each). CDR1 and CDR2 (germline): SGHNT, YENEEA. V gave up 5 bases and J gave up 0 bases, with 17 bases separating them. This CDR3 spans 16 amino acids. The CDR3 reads CASSRYPGRGSYEQYF. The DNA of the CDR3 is TGTGCCAGCAGCCGTTATCCGGGACGCGGCTCCTACGAGCAGTACTTC.

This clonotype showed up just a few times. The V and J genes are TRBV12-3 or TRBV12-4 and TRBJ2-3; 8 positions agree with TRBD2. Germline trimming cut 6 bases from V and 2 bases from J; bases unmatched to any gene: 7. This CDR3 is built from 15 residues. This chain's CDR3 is CASRERGGFTDTQYF. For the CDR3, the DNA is TGTGCCAGCAGGGAACGGGGGGGATTCACAGATACGCAGTATTTT.

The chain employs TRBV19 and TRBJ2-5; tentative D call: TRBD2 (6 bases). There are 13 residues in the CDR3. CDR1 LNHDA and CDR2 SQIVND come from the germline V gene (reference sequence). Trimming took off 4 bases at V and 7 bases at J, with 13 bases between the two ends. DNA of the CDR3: TGTGCCAGTAGTAGGAGGGGCGAGGGGACCCAGTACTTC. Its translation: CASSRRGEGTQYF. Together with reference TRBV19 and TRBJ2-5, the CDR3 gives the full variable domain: DGGITQSPKYLFRKEGQNVTLSCEQNLNHDAMYWYRQDPGQGLRLIYYSQIVNDFQKGDIAEGYSVSREKKESFPLTVTSAQKNPTAFYLCASSRRGEGTQYFGPGTRLLVL.

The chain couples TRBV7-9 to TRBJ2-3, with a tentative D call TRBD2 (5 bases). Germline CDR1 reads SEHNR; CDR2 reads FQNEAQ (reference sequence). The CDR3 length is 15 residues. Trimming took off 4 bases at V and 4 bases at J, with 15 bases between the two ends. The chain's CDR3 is CASSSGNRGADTQYF. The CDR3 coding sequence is TGTGCCAGCAGCTCCGGGAACCGGGGTGCAGATACGCAGTATTTT.

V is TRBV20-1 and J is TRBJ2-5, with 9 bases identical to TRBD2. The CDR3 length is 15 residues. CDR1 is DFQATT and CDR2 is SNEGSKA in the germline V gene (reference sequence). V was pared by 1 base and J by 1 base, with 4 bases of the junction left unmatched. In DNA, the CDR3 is TGCAGTGCTAGAGTGGGCGGGAGGGTCCAAGAGACCCAGTACTTC. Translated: CSARVGGRVQETQYF.

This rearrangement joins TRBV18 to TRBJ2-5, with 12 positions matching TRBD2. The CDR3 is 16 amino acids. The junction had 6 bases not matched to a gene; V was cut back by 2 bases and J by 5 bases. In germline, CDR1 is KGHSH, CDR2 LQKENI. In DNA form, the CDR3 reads TGTGCCAGCTCACCATCTAGCGGGGGGGCCGGCGAGACCCAGTACTTC. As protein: CASSPSSGGAGETQYF. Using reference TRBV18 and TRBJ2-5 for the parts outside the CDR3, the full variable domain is NAGVMQNPRHLVRRRGQEARLRCSPMKGHSHVYWYRQLPEEGLKFMVYLQKENIIDESGMPKERFSAEFPKEGPSILRIQQVVRGDSAAYFCASSPSSGGAGETQYFGPGTRLLVL.

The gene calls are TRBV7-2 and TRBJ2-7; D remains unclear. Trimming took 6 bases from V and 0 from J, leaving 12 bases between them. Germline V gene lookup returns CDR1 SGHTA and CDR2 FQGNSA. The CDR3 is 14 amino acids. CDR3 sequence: CASRLGLSSYEQYF. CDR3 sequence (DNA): TGTGCCAGCAGACTCGGCCTAAGCTCCTACGAGCAGTACTTC.

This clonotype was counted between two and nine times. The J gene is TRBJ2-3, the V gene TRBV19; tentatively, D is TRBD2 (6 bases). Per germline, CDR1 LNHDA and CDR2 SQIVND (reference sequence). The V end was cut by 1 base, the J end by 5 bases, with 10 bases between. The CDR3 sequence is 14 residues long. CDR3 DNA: TGTGCCAGTAGTATAGTGTCCGGGGGAGATACGCAGTATTTT. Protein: CASSIVSGGDTQYF. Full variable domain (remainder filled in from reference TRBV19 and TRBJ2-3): DGGITQSPKYLFRKEGQNVTLSCEQNLNHDAMYWYRQDPGQGLRLIYYSQIVNDFQKGDIAEGYSVSREKKESFPLTVTSAQKNPTAFYLCASSIVSGGDTQYFGPGTRLTVL.

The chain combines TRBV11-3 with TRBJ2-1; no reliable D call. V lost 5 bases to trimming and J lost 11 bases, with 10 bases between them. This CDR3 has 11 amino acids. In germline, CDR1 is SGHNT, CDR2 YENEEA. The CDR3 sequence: CASSLQLKQFF. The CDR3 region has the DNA TGTGCCAGCAGCCTTCAGTTGAAGCAGTTCTTC.

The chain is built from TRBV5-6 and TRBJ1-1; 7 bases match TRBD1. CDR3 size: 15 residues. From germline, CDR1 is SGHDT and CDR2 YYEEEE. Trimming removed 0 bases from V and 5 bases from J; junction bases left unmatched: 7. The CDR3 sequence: CASSLGPGGLTEAFF. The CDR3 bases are TGTGCCAGCAGCTTGGGCCCAGGGGGTTTGACTGAAGCTTTCTTT.

In DNA form, the CDR3 reads TGCGCCAGCAGCCCCGGACGGAATGAAAAACTGTTTTTT. Amino acids: CASSPGRNEKLFF. The chain links TRBV5-1 to TRBJ1-4; the D is unclear. CDR1 and CDR2 from the germline V gene are SGHRS and YFSETQ. V dropped 4 bases and J dropped 5 bases, with 9 bases sitting between them. CDR3 length: 13 residues.

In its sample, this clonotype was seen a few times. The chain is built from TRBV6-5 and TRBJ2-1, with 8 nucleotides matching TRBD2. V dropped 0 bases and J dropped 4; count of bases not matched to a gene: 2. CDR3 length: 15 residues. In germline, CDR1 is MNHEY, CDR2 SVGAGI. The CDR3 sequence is CASSYSERGYNEQFF. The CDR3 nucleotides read TGTGCCAGCAGTTACTCAGAGCGGGGGTACAATGAGCAGTTCTTC.

In DNA form, the CDR3 reads TGTGCCAGCAGTGAATATGGGGGGGAGACCCAGTACTTC. It translates to CASSEYGGETQYF. V and J are TRBV27 and TRBJ2-5, with D possibly TRBD2 on 6 matching bases. This CDR3 comprises 13 residues. Germline V gene sequence: CDR1 MNHEY, CDR2 SMNVEV (reference sequence). The V end was cut by 5 bases, the J end by 5 bases, with 12 bases between.

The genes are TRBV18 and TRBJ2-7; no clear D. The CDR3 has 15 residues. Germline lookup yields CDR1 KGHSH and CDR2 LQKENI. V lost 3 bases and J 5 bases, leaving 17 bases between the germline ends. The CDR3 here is CASSPSGSALNEQYF. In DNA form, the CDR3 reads TGTGCCAGCTCACCTTCCGGGTCGGCCCTCAACGAGCAGTACTTC. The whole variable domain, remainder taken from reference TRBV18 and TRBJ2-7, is NAGVMQNPRHLVRRRGQEARLRCSPMKGHSHVYWYRQLPEEGLKFMVYLQKENIIDESGMPKERFSAEFPKEGPSILRIQQVVRGDSAAYFCASSPSGSALNEQYFGPGTRLTVT.